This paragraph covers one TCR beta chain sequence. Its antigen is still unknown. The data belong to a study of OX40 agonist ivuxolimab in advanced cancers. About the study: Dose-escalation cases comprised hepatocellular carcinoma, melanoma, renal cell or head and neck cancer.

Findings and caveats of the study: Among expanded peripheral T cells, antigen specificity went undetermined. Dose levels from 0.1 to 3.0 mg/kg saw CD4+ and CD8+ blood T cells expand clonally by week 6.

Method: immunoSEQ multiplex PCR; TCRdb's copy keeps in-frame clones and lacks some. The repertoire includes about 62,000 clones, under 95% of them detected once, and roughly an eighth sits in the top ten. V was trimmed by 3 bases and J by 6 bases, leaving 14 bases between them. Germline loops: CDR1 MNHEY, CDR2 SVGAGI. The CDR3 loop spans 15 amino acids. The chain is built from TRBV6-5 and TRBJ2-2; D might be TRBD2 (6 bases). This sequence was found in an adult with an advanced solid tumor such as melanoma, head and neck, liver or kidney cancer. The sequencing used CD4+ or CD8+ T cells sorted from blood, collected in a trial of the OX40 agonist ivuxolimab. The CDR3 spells CASSYTGEFSGELFF. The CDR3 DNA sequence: TGTGCCAGCAGTTATACGGGGGAGTTCTCCGGGGAGCTGTTTTTT.